This T cell receptor beta chain is from a study of early T cells in non-severe SARS-CoV-2 infection. In the study overall: Investigators sequenced bulk RNA drawn from unsorted whole blood, and chains remained unpaired.

In germline, CDR1 is MNHEY, CDR2 SVGEGT. V lost 2 bases to trimming and J lost 0 bases, with 2 bases between them. The CDR3 runs 14 residues. Unique molecular identifiers were attached to individual cDNA molecules. MiXCR was run by TCRdb on the 5' RACE reads, yielding one entry per CDR3 protein. The table has 76,000 or so distinct CDR3 sequences, roughly 12% seen once. This clonotype was seen many times. The sequence was obtained from an adult who was a healthcare worker with PCR-confirmed SARS-CoV-2 infection or an uninfected control (not recorded which). This sequence joins TRBV6-2 or TRBV6-3 and TRBJ1-6; unclear D gene. What was sequenced was whole blood. CDR3 protein: CASSYRSYNSPLHF. CDR3 in DNA: TGTGCCAGCAGTTACCGCTCCTATAATTCACCCCTCCACTTT.